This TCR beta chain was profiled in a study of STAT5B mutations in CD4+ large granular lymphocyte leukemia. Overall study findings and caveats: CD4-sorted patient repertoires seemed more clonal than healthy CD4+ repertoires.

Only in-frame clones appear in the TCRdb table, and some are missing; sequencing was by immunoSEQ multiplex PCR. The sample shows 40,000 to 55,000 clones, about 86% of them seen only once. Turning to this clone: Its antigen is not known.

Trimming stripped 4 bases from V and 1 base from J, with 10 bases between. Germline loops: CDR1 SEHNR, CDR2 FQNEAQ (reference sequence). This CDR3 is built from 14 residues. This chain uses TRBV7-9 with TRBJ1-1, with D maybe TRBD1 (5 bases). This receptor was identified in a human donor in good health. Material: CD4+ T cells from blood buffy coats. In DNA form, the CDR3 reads TGTGCCAGCAGCTCCGCACAGGCGAACACTGAAGCTTTCTTT. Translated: CASSSAQANTEAFF.